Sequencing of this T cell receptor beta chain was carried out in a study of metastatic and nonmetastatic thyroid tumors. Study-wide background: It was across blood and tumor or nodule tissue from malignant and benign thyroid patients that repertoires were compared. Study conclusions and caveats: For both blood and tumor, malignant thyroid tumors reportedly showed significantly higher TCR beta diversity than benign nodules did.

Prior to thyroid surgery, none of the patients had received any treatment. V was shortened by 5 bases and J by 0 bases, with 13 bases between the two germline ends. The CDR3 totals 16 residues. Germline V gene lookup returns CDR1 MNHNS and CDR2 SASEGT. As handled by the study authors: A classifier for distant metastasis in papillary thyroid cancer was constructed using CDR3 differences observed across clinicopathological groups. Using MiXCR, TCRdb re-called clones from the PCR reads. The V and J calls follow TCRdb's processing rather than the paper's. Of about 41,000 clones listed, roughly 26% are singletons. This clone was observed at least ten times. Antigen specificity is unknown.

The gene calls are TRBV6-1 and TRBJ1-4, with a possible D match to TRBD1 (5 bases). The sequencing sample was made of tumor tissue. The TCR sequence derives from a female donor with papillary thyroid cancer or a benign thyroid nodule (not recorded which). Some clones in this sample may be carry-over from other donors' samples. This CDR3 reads CASSPWGSATNEKLFF. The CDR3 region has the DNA TGTGCCAGCAGTCCTTGGGGGAGTGCAACTAATGAAAAACTGTTTTTT.